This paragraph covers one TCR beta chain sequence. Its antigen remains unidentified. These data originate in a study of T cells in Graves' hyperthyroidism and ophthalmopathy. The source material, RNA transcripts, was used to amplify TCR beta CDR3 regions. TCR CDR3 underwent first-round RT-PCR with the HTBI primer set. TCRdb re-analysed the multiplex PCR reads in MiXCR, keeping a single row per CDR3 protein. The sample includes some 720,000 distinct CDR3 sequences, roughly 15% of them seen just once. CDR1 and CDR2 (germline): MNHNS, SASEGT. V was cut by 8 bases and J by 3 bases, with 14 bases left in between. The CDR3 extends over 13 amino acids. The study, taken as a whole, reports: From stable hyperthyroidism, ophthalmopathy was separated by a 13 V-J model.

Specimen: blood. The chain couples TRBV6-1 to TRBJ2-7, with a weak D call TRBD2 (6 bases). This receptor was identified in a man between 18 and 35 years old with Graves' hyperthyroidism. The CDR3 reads CASRADYFYEQYF. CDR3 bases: TGTGCCAGCCGGGCGGACTACTTCTACGAGCAGTACTTC.